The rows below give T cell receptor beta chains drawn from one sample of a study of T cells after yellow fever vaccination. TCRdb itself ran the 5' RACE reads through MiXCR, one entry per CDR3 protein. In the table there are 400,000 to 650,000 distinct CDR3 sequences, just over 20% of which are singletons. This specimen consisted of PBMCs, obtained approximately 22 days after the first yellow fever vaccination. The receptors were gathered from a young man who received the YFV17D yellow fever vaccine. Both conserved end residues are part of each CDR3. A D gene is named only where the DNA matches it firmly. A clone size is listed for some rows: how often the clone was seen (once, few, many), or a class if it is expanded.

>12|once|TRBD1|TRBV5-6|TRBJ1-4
CASSSGQEKLFF
TGTGCCAGCAGCTCGGGACAGGAAAAACTGTTTTTT
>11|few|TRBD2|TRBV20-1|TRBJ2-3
CSESGEDTQYF
TGCAGTGAGAGCGGGGAGGATACGCAGTATTTT
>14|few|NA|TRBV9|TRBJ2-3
CASSPTSSADTQYF
TGTGCCAGCAGCCCAACGTCTTCGGCAGATACGCAGTATTTT
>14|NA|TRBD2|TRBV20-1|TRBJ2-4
CSARVRTSGNIQYF
TGCAGTGCTAGAGTACGGACTAGCGGAAACATTCAGTACTTC
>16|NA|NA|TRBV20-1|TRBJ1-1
CSAREWGQEMNTEAFF
TGCAGTGCTAGAGAGTGGGGGCAGGAGATGAACACTGAAGCTTTCTTT
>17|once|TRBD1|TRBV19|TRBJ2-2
CASSTRTGIGNTGELFF
TGTGCCAGTAGTACCCGGACAGGGATCGGGAACACCGGGGAGCTGTTTTTT
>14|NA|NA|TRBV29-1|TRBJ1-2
CSVEYPPGAFGYTF
TGCAGCGTTGAATACCCCCCGGGGGCTTTTGGCTACACCTTC
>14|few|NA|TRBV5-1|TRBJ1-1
CASSWRRVDTEAFF
TGCGCCAGCAGCTGGCGCAGGGTGGACACTGAAGCTTTCTTT
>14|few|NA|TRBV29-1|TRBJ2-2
CSGGDPFNTGELFF
TGCAGCGGGGGGGATCCGTTTAACACCGGGGAGCTGTTTTTT
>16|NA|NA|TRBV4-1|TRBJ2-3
CASSQGRDLGTDTQYF
TGCGCCAGCAGCCAAGGGAGGGATCTGGGAACAGATACGCAGTATTTT
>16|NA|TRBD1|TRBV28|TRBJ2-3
CASSPLGQANTDTQYF
TGTGCCAGCAGTCCCCTGGGACAGGCGAACACAGATACGCAGTATTTT
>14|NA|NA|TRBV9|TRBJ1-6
CASSVAEYNSPLQF
TGTGCCAGCAGCGTGGCGGAGTATAATTCACCCCTCCAATTT
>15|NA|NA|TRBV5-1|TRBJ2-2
CASGGLAGRTGELFF
TGCGCCAGCGGAGGTCTAGCTGGGCGGACCGGGGAGCTGTTTTTT
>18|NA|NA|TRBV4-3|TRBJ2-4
CASSQELPGGLAKNIQYF
TGCGCCAGCAGCCAAGAACTACCCGGGGGGCTGGCCAAAAACATTCAGTACTTC
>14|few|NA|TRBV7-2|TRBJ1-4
CASSQGNLGEKLFF
TGTGCCAGCAGCCAGGGTAATTTGGGTGAAAAACTGTTTTTT
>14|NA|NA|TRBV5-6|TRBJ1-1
CASSRDFMNTEAFF
TGTGCCAGCAGCCGGGACTTTATGAACACTGAAGCTTTCTTT
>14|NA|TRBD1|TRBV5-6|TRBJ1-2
CASSTPGTVGGYTF
TGTGCCAGCAGCACTCCCGGGACAGTAGGTGGCTACACCTTC
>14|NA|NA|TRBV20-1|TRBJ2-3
CSAPSFQHGDTQYF
TGCAGTGCTCCCAGTTTTCAACACGGAGATACGCAGTATTTT
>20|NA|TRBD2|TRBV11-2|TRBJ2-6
CASSRYWTSGGATGANVLTF
TGTGCCAGCAGCCGATACTGGACTAGCGGGGGGGCGACAGGGGCCAACGTCCTGACTTTC
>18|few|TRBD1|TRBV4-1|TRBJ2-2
CASSQGYPGTGNTGELFF
TGCGCCAGCAGCCAAGGGTATCCCGGGACAGGGAACACCGGGGAGCTGTTTTTT
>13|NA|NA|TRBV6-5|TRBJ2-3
CASSSGVGPAQYF
TGTGCCAGCAGTTCGGGGGTGGGGCCCGCGCAGTATTTT
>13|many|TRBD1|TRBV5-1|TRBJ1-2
CASSAQGNYGYTF
TGCGCCAGCAGCGCACAGGGGAACTATGGCTACACCTTC
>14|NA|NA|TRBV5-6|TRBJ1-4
CASSLESYGEKLFF
TGTGCCAGCAGCTTGGAATCTTACGGTGAAAAACTGTTTTTT
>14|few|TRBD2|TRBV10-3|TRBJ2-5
CAISESGGEETQYF
TGTGCCATCAGTGAAAGCGGGGGCGAGGAGACCCAGTACTTC
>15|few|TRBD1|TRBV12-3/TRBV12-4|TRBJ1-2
CASRTQGAANYGYTF
TGTGCCAGCAGAACTCAGGGGGCGGCGAACTATGGCTACACCTTC
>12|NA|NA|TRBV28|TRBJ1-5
CASSPFLQTQHF
TGTGCCAGCAGCCCATTTCTCCAGACCCAGCATTTT
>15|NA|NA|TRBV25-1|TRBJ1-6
CASSEGEMVSSPLHF
TGTGCCAGCAGTGAAGGGGAGATGGTTAGTTCACCCCTCCACTTT
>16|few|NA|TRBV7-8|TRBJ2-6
CASSLGTGGRANVLTF
TGTGCCAGCAGCTTAGGGACAGGAGGGAGGGCCAACGTCCTGACTTTC
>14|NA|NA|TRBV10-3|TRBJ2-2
CAISDVANTGELFF
TGTGCCATCAGTGATGTAGCGAACACCGGGGAGCTGTTTTTT
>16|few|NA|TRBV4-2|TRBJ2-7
CASSRLQGEESSEQYF
TGTGCCAGCAGCCGACTACAGGGTGAAGAGTCTAGCGAGCAGTACTTC
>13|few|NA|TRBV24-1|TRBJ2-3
CATSDLGSDTQYF
TGTGCCACCAGTGATTTAGGGTCAGATACGCAGTATTTT
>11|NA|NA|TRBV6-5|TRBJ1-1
CASTRGREAFF
TGTGCCAGCACCAGGGGACGGGAAGCTTTCTTT
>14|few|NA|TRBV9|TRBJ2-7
CASSVLAGAYEQYF
TGTGCCAGCAGCGTACTAGCAGGGGCCTACGAGCAGTACTTC
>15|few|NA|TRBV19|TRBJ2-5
CASTRYISSLETQYF
TGTGCCAGTACCCGATATATCTCCAGCTTAGAGACCCAGTACTTC
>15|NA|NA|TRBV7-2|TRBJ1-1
CASSFFYGKDTEAFF
TGTGCCAGCAGCTTCTTTTATGGGAAGGACACTGAAGCTTTCTTT
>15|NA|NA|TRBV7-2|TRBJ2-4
CASSDHGVGGNIQYF
TGTGCCAGCAGCGACCATGGGGTGGGAGGAAACATTCAGTACTTC
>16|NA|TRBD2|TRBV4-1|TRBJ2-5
CASSPVGTSDGETQYF
TGCGCCAGCAGCCCAGTAGGGACTAGCGACGGGGAGACCCAGTACTTC
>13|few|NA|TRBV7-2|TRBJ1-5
CASSFWHNQPQHF
TGTGCCAGCAGCTTCTGGCACAATCAGCCCCAGCATTTT
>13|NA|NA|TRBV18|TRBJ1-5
CASSPLWDQPQHF
TGTGCCAGCTCACCCCTTTGGGATCAGCCCCAGCATTTT
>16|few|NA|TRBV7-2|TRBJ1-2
CASSLTKGVANYGYTF
TGTGCCAGCAGCCTCACGAAGGGAGTAGCTAACTATGGCTACACCTTC
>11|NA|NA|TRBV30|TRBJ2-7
CAWGSGYEQYF
TGTGCCTGGGGGTCGGGCTACGAGCAGTACTTC
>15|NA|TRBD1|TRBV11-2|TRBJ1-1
CASSLVRGRDTEAFF
TGTGCCAGCAGCCTAGTCAGGGGGAGGGACACTGAAGCTTTCTTT
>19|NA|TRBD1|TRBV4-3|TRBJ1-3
CASSQGPLIRGQGENTIYF
TGCGCCAGCAGCCAAGGACCCCTCATCCGAGGGCAGGGGGAAAACACCATATATTTT
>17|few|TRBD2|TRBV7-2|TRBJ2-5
CASSLLAGMIFQETQYF
TGTGCCAGCAGCTTATTAGCGGGGATGATCTTTCAAGAGACCCAGTACTTC
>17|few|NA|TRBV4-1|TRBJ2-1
CASSQEAPQGFVNEQFF
TGCGCCAGCAGCCAAGAAGCACCGCAGGGGTTTGTGAATGAGCAGTTCTTC
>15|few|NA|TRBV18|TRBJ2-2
CASSKWETDTGELFF
TGTGCCAGCTCAAAGTGGGAGACGGACACCGGGGAGCTGTTTTTT
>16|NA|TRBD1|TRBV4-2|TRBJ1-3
CASSLEHRGSGNTIYF
TGTGCCAGCAGCCTGGAACACAGGGGGTCTGGAAACACCATATATTTT
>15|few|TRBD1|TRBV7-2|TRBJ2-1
CASSLATGVRNEQFF
TGTGCCAGCAGCTTAGCGACAGGGGTTAGGAATGAGCAGTTCTTC
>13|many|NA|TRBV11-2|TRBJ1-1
CASSLYQDTEAFF
TGTGCCAGCAGCTTATACCAGGACACTGAAGCTTTCTTT
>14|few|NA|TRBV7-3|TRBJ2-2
CASSLDANTGELFF
TGTGCCAGCAGCTTAGATGCTAACACCGGGGAGCTGTTTTTT
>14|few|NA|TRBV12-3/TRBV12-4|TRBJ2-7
CASSPTGSEYEQYF
TGTGCCAGCAGTCCGACGGGGAGTGAGTACGAGCAGTACTTC
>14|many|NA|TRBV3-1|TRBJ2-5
CASSQDSEIGTQYF
TGTGCCAGCAGCCAAGATAGCGAGATCGGGACCCAGTACTTC
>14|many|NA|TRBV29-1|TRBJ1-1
CSVEIGMENTEAFF
TGCAGCGTTGAGATAGGGATGGAGAACACTGAAGCTTTCTTT
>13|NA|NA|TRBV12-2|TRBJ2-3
CASLHKGTDTQYF
TGTGCAAGTCTACATAAGGGCACAGATACGCAGTATTTT
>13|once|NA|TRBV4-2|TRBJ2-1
CASRKGRYNEQFF
TGTGCCAGCAGGAAAGGACGTTACAATGAGCAGTTCTTC
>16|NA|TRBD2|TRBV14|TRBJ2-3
CASSQATSGDLDTQYF
TGTGCCAGCAGCCAAGCGACTAGCGGGGATCTTGATACGCAGTATTTT
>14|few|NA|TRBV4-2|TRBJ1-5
CASSQDSGIQPQHF
TGTGCCAGCAGCCAAGATTCGGGAATTCAGCCCCAGCATTTT
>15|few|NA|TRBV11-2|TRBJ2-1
CAITWAAGSYNEQFF
TGTGCCATCACCTGGGCCGCGGGGAGCTACAATGAGCAGTTCTTC
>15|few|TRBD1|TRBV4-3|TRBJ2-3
CASSQEWQGADTQYF
TGCGCCAGCAGCCAAGAGTGGCAGGGGGCCGATACGCAGTATTTT